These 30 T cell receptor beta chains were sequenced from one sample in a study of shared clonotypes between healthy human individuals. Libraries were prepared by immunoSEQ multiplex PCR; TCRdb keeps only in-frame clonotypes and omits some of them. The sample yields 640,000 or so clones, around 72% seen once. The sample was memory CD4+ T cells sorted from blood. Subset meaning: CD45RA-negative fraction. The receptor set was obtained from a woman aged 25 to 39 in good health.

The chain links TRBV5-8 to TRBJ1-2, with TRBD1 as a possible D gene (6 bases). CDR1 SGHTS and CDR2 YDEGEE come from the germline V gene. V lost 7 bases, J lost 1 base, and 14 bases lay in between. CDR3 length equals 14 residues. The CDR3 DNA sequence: TGTGCCAGCGGAACAGGGAATTTTAACTATGGCTACACCTTC. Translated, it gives CASGTGNFNYGYTF.

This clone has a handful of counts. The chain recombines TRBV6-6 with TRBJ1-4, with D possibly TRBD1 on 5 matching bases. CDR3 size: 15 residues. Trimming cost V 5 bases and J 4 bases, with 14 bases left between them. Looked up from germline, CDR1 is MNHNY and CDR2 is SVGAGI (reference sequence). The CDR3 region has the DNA TGTGCCAGCAGTCCTTACAGGTCGAATAATGAAAAACTGTTTTTT. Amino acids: CASSPYRSNNEKLFF.

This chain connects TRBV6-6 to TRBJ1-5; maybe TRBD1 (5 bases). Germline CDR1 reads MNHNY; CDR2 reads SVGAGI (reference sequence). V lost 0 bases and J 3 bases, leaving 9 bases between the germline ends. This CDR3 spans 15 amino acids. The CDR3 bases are TGTGCCAGCAGTTACTCAGTCAGGGACAATCAGCCCCAGCATTTT. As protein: CASSYSVRDNQPQHF.

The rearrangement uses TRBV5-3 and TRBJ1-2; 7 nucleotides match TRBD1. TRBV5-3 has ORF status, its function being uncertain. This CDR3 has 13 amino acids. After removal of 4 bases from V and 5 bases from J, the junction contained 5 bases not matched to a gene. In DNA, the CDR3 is TGTGCCAGAAGCGGGGGACAGATTTATGGCTACACCTTC. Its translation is CARSGGQIYGYTF.

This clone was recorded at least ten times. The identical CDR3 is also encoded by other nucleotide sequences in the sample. The CDR3 spells CASSRSGGSYNEQFF. CDR3 bases: TGTGCCAGCAGCCGTAGCGGGGGCTCCTACAATGAGCAGTTCTTC. V gene TRBV7-9 combines with J gene TRBJ2-1, with 9 bases matching TRBD2. V shed 5 bases, J shed 0 bases, and the junction held 2 bases outside the gene matches. The CDR3 loop spans 15 amino acids. Germline assignment: CDR1 SEHNR and CDR2 FQNEAQ (reference sequence).

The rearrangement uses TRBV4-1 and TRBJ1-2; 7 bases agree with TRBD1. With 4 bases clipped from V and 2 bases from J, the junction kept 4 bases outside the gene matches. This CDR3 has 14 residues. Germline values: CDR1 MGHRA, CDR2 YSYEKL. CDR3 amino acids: CASSRSDRNYGYTF. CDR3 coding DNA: TGCGCCAGCAGCCGATCGGACAGGAACTATGGCTACACCTTC.

The CDR3 nucleotides read TGTGCCAGTAGTGCGTTTATGAATTCGGAGACCCAGTACTTC. It translates to CASSAFMNSETQYF. The J gene is TRBJ2-5, the V gene TRBV19, with unresolved D. This CDR3 has 14 residues. Germline V gene sequence: CDR1 LNHDA, CDR2 SQIVND (reference sequence). V was cut by 5 bases and J by 5 bases, with 15 bases left in between.

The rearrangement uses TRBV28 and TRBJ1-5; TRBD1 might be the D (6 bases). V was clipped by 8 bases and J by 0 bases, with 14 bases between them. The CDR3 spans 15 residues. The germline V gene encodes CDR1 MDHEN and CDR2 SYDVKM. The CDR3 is CASRGADYSNQPQHF. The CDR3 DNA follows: TGTGCCAGCCGGGGGGCGGATTATAGCAATCAGCCCCAGCATTTT.

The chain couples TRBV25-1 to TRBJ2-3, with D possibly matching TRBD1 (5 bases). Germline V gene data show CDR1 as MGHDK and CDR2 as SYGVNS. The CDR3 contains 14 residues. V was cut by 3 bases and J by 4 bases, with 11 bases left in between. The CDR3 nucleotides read TGTGCCAGCAGTGATTTTACAGGTGCAGATACGCAGTATTTT. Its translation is CASSDFTGADTQYF.

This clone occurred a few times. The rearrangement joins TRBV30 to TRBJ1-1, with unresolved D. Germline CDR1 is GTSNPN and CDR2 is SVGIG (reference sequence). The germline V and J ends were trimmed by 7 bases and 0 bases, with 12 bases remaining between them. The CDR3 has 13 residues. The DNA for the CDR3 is TGTGCCTCCAGAGGTCAGCTGAACACTGAAGCTTTCTTT. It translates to CASRGQLNTEAFF.

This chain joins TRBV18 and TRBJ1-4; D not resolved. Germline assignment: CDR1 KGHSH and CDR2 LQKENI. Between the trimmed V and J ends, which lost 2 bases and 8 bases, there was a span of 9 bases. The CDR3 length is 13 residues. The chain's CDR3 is CASSPEHGEKLFF. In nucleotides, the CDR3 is TGTGCCAGCTCACCAGAACACGGGGAAAAACTGTTTTTT. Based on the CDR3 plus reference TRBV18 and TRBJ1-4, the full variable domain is NAGVMQNPRHLVRRRGQEARLRCSPMKGHSHVYWYRQLPEEGLKFMVYLQKENIIDESGMPKERFSAEFPKEGPSILRIQQVVRGDSAAYFCASSPEHGEKLFFGSGTQLSVL.

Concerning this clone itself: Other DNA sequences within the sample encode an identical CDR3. The CDR3 loop is CASSLIDSNQPQHF. DNA of the CDR3: TGTGCCAGCAGCTTAATCGATAGCAATCAGCCCCAGCATTTT. V gene TRBV7-8 combines with J gene TRBJ1-5; D not resolved. The CDR3 loop spans 14 amino acids. Per the germline V gene, CDR1 is SGHVS and CDR2 is FQNEAQ. V was clipped by 2 bases and J by 0 bases, with 5 bases between them.

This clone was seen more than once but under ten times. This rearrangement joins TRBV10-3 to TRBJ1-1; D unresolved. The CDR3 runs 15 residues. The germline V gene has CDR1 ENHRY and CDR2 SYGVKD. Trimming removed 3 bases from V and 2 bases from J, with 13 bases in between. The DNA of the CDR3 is TGTGCCATCAGTGAAAATAGGCCAGGTAACACTGAAGCTTTCTTT. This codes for CAISENRPGNTEAFF.

CDR3 coding DNA: TGTGCCAGCAGCCCGGGACAGGGAAACTCTGGGGCCAACGTCCTGACTTTC. The encoded protein is CASSPGQGNSGANVLTF. This chain links TRBV27 with TRBJ2-6, with TRBD1 matching over 9 bases. The trim removed 6 bases at V and 0 bases at J, leaving 6 bases unmatched. There are 17 residues in the CDR3. CDR1 and CDR2 from the germline V gene are MNHEY and SMNVEV (reference sequence).

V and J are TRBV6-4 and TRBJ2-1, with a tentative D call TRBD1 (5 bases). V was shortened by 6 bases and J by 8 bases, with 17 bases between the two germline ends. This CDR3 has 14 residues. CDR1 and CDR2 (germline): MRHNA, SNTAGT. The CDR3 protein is CASRARQGDDEQFF. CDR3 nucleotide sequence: TGTGCCAGCAGAGCCCGCCAGGGTGACGATGAGCAGTTCTTC.

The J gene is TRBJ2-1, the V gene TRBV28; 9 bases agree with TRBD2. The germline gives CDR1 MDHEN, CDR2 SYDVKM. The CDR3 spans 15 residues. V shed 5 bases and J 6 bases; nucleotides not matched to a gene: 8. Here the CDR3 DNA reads TGTGCCAGCAGTCTAGCCGGGACTAGCAGCAATGAGCAGTTCTTC. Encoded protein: CASSLAGTSSNEQFF. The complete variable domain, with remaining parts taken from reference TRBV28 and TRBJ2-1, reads DVKVTQSSRYLVKRTGEKVFLECVQDMDHENMFWYRQDPGLGLRLIYFSYDVKMKEKGDIPEGYSVSREKKERFSLILESASTNQTSMYLCASSLAGTSSNEQFFGPGTRLTVL.

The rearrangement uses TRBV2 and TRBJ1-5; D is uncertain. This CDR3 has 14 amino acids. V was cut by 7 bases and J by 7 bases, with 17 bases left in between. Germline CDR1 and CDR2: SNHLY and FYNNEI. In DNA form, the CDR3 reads TGTGCCAGCACCATCTTAGGGTCCGGACAGCCCCAGCATTTT. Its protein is CASTILGSGQPQHF.

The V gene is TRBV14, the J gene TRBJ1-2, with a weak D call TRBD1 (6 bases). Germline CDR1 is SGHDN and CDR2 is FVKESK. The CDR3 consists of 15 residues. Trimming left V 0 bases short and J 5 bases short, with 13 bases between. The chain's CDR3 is CASSQEGAGQYGYTF. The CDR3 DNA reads TGTGCCAGCAGCCAAGAGGGAGCTGGACAGTATGGCTACACCTTC.

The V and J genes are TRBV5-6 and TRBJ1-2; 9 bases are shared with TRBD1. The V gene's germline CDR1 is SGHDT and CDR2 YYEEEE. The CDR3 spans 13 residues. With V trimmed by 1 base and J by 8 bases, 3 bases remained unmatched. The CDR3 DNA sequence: TGTGCCAGCAGCTTGTGGGACAGGGTCGGCTACACCTTC. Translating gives CASSLWDRVGYTF.

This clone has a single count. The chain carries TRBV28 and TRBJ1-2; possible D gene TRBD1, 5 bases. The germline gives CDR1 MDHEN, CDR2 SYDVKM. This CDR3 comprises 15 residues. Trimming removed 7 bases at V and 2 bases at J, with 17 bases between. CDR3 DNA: TGTGCCAGCAAACCCGCCGGGACCGGGAACTATGGCTACACCTTC. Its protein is CASKPAGTGNYGYTF.

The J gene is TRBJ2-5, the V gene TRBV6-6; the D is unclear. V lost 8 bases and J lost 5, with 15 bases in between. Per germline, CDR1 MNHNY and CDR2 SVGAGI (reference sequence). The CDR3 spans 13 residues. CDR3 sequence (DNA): TGTGCCAGCGGGCATAGGGATCTCGAGACCCAGTACTTC. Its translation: CASGHRDLETQYF.

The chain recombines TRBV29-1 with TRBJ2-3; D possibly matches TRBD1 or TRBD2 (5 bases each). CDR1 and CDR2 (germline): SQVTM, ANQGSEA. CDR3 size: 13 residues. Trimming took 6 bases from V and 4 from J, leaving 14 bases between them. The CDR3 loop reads CSVRGVPADTQYF. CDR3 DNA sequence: TGCAGCGTCCGAGGGGTTCCCGCAGATACGCAGTATTTT.

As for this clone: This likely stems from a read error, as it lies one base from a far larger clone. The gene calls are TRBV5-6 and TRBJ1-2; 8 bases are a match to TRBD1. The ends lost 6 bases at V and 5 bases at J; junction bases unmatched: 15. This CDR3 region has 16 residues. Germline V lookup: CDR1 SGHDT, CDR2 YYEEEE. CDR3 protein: CASNHSGTGGWYGYTF. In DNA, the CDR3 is TGTGCCAGCAACCATTCTGGGACAGGAGGGTGGTATGGCTACACCTTC.

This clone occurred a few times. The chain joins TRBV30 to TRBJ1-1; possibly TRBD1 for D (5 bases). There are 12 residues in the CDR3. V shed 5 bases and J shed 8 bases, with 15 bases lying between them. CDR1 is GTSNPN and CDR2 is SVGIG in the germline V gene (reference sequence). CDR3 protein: CAWWTTGREAFF. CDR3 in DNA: TGTGCCTGGTGGACAACCGGGAGGGAAGCTTTCTTT.

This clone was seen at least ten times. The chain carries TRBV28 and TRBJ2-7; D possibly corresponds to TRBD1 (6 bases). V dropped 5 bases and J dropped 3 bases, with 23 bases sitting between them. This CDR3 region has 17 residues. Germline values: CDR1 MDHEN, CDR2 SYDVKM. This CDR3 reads CASSQNILGQRHYEQYF. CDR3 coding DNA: TGTGCCAGCAGTCAAAATATACTAGGACAGAGACACTACGAGCAGTACTTC. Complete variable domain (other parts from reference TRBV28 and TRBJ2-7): DVKVTQSSRYLVKRTGEKVFLECVQDMDHENMFWYRQDPGLGLRLIYFSYDVKMKEKGDIPEGYSVSREKKERFSLILESASTNQTSMYLCASSQNILGQRHYEQYFGPGTRLTVT.

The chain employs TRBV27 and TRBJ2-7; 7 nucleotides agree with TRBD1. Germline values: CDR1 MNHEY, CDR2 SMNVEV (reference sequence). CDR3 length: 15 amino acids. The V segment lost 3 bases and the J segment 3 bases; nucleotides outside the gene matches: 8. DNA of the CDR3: TGTGCCAGCAGTTTTTTTGGGGACAGCAACTACGAGCAGTACTTC. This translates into CASSFFGDSNYEQYF.

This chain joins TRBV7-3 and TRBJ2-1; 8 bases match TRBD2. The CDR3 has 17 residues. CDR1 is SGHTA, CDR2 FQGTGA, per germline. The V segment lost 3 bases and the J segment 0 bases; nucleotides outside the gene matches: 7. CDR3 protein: CASSFSGRSSSYNEQFF. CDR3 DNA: TGTGCCAGCAGCTTCAGCGGGAGATCGAGCTCCTACAATGAGCAGTTCTTC.

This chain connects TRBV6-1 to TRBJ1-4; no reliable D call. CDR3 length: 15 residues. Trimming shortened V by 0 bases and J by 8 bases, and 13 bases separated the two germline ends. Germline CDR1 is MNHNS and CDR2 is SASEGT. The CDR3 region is CASSEALGVGEKLFF. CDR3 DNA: TGTGCCAGCAGTGAAGCGTTGGGAGTTGGCGAAAAACTGTTTTTT.

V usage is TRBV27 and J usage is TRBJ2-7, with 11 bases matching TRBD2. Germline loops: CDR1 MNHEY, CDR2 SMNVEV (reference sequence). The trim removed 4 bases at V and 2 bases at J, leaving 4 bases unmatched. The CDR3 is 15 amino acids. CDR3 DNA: TGTGCCAGCAGTTCCCCGACTAGCGGGACCTACGAGCAGTACTTC. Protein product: CASSSPTSGTYEQYF.

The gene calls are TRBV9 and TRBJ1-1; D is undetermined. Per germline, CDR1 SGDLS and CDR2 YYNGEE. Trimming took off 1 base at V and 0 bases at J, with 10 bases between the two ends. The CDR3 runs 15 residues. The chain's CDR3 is CASSVLDRMNTEAFF. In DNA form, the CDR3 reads TGTGCCAGCAGCGTACTCGACCGTATGAACACTGAAGCTTTCTTT.